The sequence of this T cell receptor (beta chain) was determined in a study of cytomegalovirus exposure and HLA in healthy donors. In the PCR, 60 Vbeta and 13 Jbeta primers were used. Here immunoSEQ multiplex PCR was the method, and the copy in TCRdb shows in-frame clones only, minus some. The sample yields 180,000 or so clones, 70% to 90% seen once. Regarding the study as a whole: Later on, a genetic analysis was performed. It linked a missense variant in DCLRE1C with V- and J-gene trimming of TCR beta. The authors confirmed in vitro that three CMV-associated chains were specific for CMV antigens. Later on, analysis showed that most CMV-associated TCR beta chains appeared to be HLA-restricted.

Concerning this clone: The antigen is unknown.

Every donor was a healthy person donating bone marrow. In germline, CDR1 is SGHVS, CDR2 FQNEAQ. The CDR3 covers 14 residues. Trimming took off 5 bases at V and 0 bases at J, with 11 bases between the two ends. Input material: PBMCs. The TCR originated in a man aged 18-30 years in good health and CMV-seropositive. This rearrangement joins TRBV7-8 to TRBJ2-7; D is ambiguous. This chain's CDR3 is CASSPRLRSYEQYF. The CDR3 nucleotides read TGTGCCAGCAGCCCCCGACTCCGCTCCTACGAGCAGTACTTC.